One and the same sample provided the 10 T cell receptor beta chains below, sequenced in a study of cytomegalovirus exposure and HLA in healthy donors. With 60 Vbeta and 13 Jbeta primers, the PCR was carried out. The repertoire was sequenced with immunoSEQ multiplex PCR; TCRdb's copy has only in-frame clones and lacks some. The sample lists over 150,000 clones, around 82% occurring once. The sequencing input was PBMCs. Source of these receptors: a woman in her 30s in good health and CMV-seronegative.

This chain connects TRBV5-1 to TRBJ2-1, with 9 positions matching TRBD2. Losses at the gene ends were 4 bases for V and 6 bases for J; bases not matched to a gene: 14. Germline assignment: CDR1 SGHRS and CDR2 YFSETQ. This CDR3 is 17 amino acids long. For the CDR3, the DNA is TGCGCCAGCAGCCTGATCCTAGCGGGGCGCAGTGGCAATGAGCAGTTCTTC. Its protein is CASSLILAGRSGNEQFF. The full variable domain, rest sourced from reference TRBV5-1 and TRBJ2-1, is KAGVTQTPRYLIKTRGQQVTLSCSPISGHRSVSWYQQTPGQGLQFLFEYFSETQRNKGNFPGRFSGRQFSNSRSEMNVSTLELGDSALYLCASSLILAGRSGNEQFFGPGTRLTVL.

V usage is TRBV30 and J usage is TRBJ2-5; D gene unclear. V shed 5 bases and J shed 5 bases, with 15 bases lying between them. There are 13 residues in the CDR3. CDR1 and CDR2 (germline): GTSNPN, SVGIG (reference sequence). CDR3 DNA sequence: TGTGCCTGGCTCCGCAGAGAAGCGGAGACCCAGTACTTC. Amino acid sequence: CAWLRREAETQYF.

DNA of the CDR3: TGTGCCAGCAGCCTTATTAGCGGGAGCTCCTACAATGAGCAGTTCTTC. Amino acid sequence: CASSLISGSSYNEQFF. This sequence joins TRBV27 and TRBJ2-1, with 9 positions matching TRBD2. The germline V gene has CDR1 MNHEY and CDR2 SMNVEV (reference sequence). The V and J ends lost 6 bases and 0 bases, in that order; junction bases with no gene match: 6. CDR3 length: 16 amino acids.

The chain links TRBV19 to TRBJ2-5; D gene uncertain. The CDR3 length is 14 residues. V lost 3 bases to trimming and J lost 3 bases, with 11 bases between them. Germline lookup yields CDR1 LNHDA and CDR2 SQIVND (reference sequence). CDR3 amino acids: CASSIEPREETQYF. The DNA for the CDR3 is TGTGCCAGTAGTATTGAACCCCGGGAAGAGACCCAGTACTTC.

This sequence joins TRBV4-2 and TRBJ1-5, with a tentative D call TRBD1 (5 bases). V was trimmed by 2 bases and J by 7 bases, leaving 9 bases between them. The CDR3 sequence is 13 residues long. The germline V gene has CDR1 LGHNA and CDR2 YNFKEQ. CDR3 bases: TGTGCCAGCAGCCAAAACCAGGGACAGCCCCAGCATTTT. Protein product: CASSQNQGQPQHF.

This sequence joins TRBV19 and TRBJ2-7, with 9 bases that match TRBD1. The CDR3 consists of 15 residues. J was trimmed by 4 bases and V by 3 bases; bases with no gene match: 7. Germline values: CDR1 LNHDA, CDR2 SQIVND (reference sequence). The CDR3 sequence: CASSIWTGVPYEQYF. DNA of the CDR3: TGTGCCAGTAGTATTTGGACAGGGGTTCCTTACGAGCAGTACTTC.

The rearrangement joins TRBV2 to TRBJ2-3; D call uncertain. The V end was cut by 8 bases, the J end by 5 bases, with 8 bases between. From germline, CDR1 is SNHLY and CDR2 FYNNEI. The CDR3 covers 11 residues. CDR3 in amino acids: CASGRVDTQYF. CDR3 sequence (DNA): TGTGCCAGCGGTCGGGTAGATACGCAGTATTTT.

V is TRBV7-8 and J is TRBJ2-5; 10 bases match TRBD2. The germline CDR1 and CDR2 sequences are SGHVS and FQNEAQ. The CDR3 extends over 16 amino acids. V lost 5 bases to trimming and J lost 5 bases; unmatched junction nucleotides: 11. The CDR3 spells CASSPNLAGVVETQYF. The CDR3 DNA sequence: TGTGCCAGCAGCCCAAATCTAGCGGGGGTAGTGGAGACCCAGTACTTC.

The genes are TRBV28 and TRBJ1-2, with D maybe TRBD1 (5 bases). CDR1 is MDHEN and CDR2 is SYDVKM in the germline V gene. This CDR3 is 14 amino acids long. With 6 bases removed from V and 4 bases from J, the gap between germline ends came to 15 bases. The CDR3 protein is CASSQLWGGYGYTF. The CDR3, as DNA: TGTGCCAGCAGCCAGCTTTGGGGGGGCTATGGCTACACCTTC.

The chain uses TRBV15 and TRBJ2-7; TRBD2 is a possible D gene (6 bases). Trimming pared 0 bases from V and 0 bases from J, leaving 6 bases between. The CDR3 length is 14 residues. CDR1 and CDR2 (germline): LNHNV, YYDKDF (reference sequence). The CDR3 region has the DNA TGTGCCACCAGCAGAGAGCGGGGCTCCTACGAGCAGTACTTC. Amino acids: CATSRERGSYEQYF.